This T cell receptor (beta chain) was identified in a study of OX40 agonist ivuxolimab in advanced cancers. Overall study context: Every 2 weeks, patients received ivuxolimab intravenously, dosed at 0.01 to 10 mg/kg. Enrolled patients in dose escalation had cancers that were hepatocellular carcinoma, melanoma, renal cell or head and neck cancer. Eligibility admitted prior anti-PD-1, anti-PD-L1 or anti-CTLA-4 therapy; roughly 40% had some. Partial responses were achieved by three patients: one hepatocellular carcinoma, two cutaneous melanoma.

CDR1 is SEHNR, CDR2 FQNEAQ, per germline (reference sequence). This CDR3 has 13 amino acids. Trimming shortened V by 1 base and J by 8 bases, and 11 bases separated the two germline ends. The assay was immunoSEQ multiplex PCR, and TCRdb's table has in-frame clones only and misses some. The sample contains about 54,000 clones, 84% of which appear only once. The V gene is TRBV7-9, the J gene TRBJ1-1; TRBD1 might be the D (6 bases). Sample: CD4+ or CD8+ T cells sorted from blood, taken in a trial of the OX40 agonist ivuxolimab. This clonotype originated in an adult with an advanced solid tumor such as melanoma, head and neck, liver or kidney cancer. The CDR3 loop is CASSLEGVKEAFF. The CDR3 region has the DNA TGTGCCAGCAGCTTAGAGGGGGTTAAGGAAGCTTTCTTT.